The T cell receptor beta chain under discussion was sequenced for a study of cytomegalovirus exposure and HLA in healthy donors. Whole-study findings and limits: The classifier, whose performance was assessed in both the original and validation cohorts, reportedly diagnosed cytomegalovirus status with high specificity and sensitivity. Rare TCR sequences predominated, though certain public TCRs were found in many donors. According to a later analysis, TCR clusters from the first cohort tended to co-occur in the 120 or so validation repertoires.

Assay used: immunoSEQ multiplex PCR; TCRdb lists only in-frame clones, some missing. The table records tens of thousands of clones, under 95% of them present only once. Germline-derived CDR1 and CDR2 are LGHNA and YNFKEQ. V shed 5 bases and J 6 bases; nucleotides not matched to a gene: 5. The CDR3 totals 13 residues. About this clone itself: The antigen remains undetermined.

Input material: PBMCs. This chain joins TRBV4-2 and TRBJ1-2, with 8 bases aligning to TRBD1. The sequence was collected from a woman in her twenties or thirties in good health and CMV-seronegative. The CDR3 DNA reads TGTGCCAGCAGCTTCGGACAGGGTGATGGCTACACCTTC. Its translation: CASSFGQGDGYTF.